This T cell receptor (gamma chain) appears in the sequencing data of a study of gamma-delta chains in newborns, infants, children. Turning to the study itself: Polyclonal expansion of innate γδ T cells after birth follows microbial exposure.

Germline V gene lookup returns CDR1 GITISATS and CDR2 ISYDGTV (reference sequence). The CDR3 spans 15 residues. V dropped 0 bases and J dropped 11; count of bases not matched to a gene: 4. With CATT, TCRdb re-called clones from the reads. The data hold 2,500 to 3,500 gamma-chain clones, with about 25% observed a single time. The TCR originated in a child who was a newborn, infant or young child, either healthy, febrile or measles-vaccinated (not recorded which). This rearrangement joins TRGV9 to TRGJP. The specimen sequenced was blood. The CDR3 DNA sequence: TGTGCCTTGTGGGAGGTGCCGATGGGCAAAAAAATCAAGGTATTT. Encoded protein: CALWEVPMGKKIKVF.